Following are 4 T cell receptor beta chains from one sample sequenced in a study of cytomegalovirus exposure and HLA in healthy donors. Both 60 Vbeta primers and 13 Jbeta primers went into the PCR. Only in-frame clones appear in the TCRdb table, and some are missing; sequencing was by immunoSEQ multiplex PCR. The data hold 180,000 or so clones, with around four fifths observed a single time. Sequences were obtained from PBMCs. All receptors come from a woman aged 60 to 75 in good health and CMV-seropositive.

The chain employs TRBV19 and TRBJ1-2; no clear D. The CDR3 length is 12 residues. CDR1 and CDR2 (germline): LNHDA, SQIVND (reference sequence). Between the trimmed V and J ends, which lost 9 bases and 5 bases, there was a span of 13 bases. The chain's CDR3 is CASHDREYGYTF. CDR3 nucleotide sequence: TGTGCCAGCCATGACCGGGAGTATGGCTACACCTTC.

V gene TRBV10-3 combines with J gene TRBJ1-2; 7 bases agree with TRBD1. This CDR3 is built from 12 residues. J was trimmed by 2 bases and V by 8 bases; bases with no gene match: 2. CDR1 ENHRY and CDR2 SYGVKD come from the germline V gene. The CDR3 loop is CAIGGQNYGYTF. CDR3 DNA sequence: TGTGCCATCGGGGGACAGAACTATGGCTACACCTTC.

This clone came up a few times. The genes are TRBV6-5 and TRBJ1-2; 9 bases map to TRBD1. The germline gives CDR1 MNHEY, CDR2 SVGAGI. CDR3 length: 16 amino acids. The V gene end was trimmed by 3 bases and the J gene end by 3 bases; junction bases not matched to a gene: 8. The CDR3 region is CASSYSGTGNYYGYTF. Here the CDR3 DNA reads TGTGCCAGCAGTTATTCCGGGACAGGGAATTACTATGGCTACACCTTC.

V and J are TRBV7-2 and TRBJ2-2; 7 nucleotides align to TRBD2. V lost 5 bases to trimming and J lost 7 bases; unmatched junction nucleotides: 4. The CDR3 consists of 13 residues. Looked up from germline, CDR1 is SGHTA and CDR2 is FQGNSA. The CDR3, as DNA: TGTGCCAGCAGCGGGACTACGGGCGGGGAGCTGTTTTTT. It specifies CASSGTTGGELFF.